This T cell receptor (beta chain) was retrieved from a study of human T cells and chemical hapten exposure. Attachment of unique molecular identifiers to individual cDNA molecules was performed in the library. MiXCR, run by TCRdb on the reads, gives a single entry per CDR3 protein. The table includes fewer than 150,000 distinct CDR3 sequences, more than 8.5% detected once. This CDR3 has 16 amino acids. CDR1 is MNHEY and CDR2 is SVGAGI in the germline V gene. The germline V and J ends were trimmed by 0 bases and 5 bases, with 16 bases remaining between them. The authors extracted total RNA from unfractionated whole blood.

This clonotype was obtained from a human donor in good health. Some clones in this sample may be carry-over from other donors' samples. This chain uses TRBV6-5 with TRBJ2-5, with a possible D match to TRBD2 (5 bases). Sequencing input: whole blood. The chain's CDR3 is CASSYSESTGVETQYF. The DNA of the CDR3 is TGTGCCAGCAGTTACTCAGAGAGTACCGGGGTGGAGACCCAGTACTTC.